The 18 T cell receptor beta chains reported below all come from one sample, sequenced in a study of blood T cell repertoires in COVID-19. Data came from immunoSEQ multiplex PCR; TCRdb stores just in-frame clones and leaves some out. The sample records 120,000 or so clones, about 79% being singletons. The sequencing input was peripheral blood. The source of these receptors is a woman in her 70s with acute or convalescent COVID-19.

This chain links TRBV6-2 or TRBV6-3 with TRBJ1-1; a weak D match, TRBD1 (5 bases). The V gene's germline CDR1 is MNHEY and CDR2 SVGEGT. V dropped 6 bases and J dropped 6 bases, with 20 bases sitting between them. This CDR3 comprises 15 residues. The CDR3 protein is CASSRRTDINSEAFF. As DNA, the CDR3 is TGTGCCAGCAGCCGAAGGACGGACATCAATTCTGAAGCTTTCTTT.

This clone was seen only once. CDR3 DNA sequence: TGTGCCAGCAGTCCACATGGAGGTTCACCCCTCCACTTT. This gives the protein CASSPHGGSPLHF. V usage is TRBV12-3 or TRBV12-4 and J usage is TRBJ1-6; no firm D call. This CDR3 spans 13 amino acids. V lost 5 bases, J lost 9 bases, and 11 bases lay in between.

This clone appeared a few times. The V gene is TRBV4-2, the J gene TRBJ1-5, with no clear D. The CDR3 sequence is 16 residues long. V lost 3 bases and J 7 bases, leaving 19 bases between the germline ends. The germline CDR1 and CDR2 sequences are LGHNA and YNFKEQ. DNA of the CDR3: TGTGCCAGCAGCCATATAGGCCGTGGTGCGGAACAGCCCCAGCATTTT. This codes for CASSHIGRGAEQPQHF.

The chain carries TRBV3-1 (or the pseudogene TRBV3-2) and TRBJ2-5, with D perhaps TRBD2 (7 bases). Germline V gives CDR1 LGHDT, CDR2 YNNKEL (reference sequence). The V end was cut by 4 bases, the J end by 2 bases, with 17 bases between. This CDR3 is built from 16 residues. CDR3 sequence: CASSLRGGGRQETQYF. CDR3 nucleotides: TGTGCCAGCAGCCTCAGAGGGGGGGGGAGGCAAGAGACCCAGTACTTC.

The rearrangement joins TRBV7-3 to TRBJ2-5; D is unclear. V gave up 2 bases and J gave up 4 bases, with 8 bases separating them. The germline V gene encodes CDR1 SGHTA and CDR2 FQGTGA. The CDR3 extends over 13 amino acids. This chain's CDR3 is CASSLSSRETQYF. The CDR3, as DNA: TGTGCCAGCAGCTTATCGTCCCGAGAGACCCAGTACTTC.

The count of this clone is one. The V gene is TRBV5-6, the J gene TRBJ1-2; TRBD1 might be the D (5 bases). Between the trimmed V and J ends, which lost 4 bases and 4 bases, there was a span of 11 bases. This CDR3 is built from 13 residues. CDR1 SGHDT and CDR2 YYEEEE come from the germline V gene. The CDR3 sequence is CASSQQDRYGYTF. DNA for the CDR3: TGTGCCAGCAGCCAACAGGACCGCTATGGCTACACCTTC.

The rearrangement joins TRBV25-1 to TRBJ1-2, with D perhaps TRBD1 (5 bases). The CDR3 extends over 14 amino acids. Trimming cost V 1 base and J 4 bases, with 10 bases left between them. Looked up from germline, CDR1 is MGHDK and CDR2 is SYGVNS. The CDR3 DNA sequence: TGTGCCAGCAGTGAATGGGGGGGTGGCTATGGCTACACCTTC. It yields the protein CASSEWGGGYGYTF.

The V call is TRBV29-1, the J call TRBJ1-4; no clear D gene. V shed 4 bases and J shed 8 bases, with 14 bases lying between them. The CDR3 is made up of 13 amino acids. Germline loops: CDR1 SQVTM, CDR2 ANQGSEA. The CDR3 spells CSVGGNMGEKLFF. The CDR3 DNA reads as TGCAGCGTTGGAGGGAATATGGGAGAAAAACTGTTTTTT.

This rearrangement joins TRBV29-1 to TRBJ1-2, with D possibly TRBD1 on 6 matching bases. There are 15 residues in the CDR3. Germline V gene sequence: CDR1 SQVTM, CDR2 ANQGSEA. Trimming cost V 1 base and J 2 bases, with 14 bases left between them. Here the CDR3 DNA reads TGCAGCGTTGAAGGTCGAGGGGGTCCAAACTATGGCTACACCTTC. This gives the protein CSVEGRGGPNYGYTF.

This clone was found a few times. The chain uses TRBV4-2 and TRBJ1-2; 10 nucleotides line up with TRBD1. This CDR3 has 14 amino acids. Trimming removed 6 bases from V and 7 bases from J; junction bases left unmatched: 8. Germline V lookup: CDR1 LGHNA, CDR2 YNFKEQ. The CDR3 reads CASRTGTGVSGYTF. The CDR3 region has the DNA TGTGCCAGCAGAACCGGGACAGGGGTATCTGGCTACACCTTC.

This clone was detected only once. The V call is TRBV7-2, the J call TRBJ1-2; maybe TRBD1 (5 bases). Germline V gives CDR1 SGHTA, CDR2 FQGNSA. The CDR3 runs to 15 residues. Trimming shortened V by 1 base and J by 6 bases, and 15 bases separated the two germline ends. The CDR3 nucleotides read TGTGCCAGCAGCTTAGACGCTCGGCAGGGTAATGGCTACACCTTC. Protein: CASSLDARQGNGYTF.

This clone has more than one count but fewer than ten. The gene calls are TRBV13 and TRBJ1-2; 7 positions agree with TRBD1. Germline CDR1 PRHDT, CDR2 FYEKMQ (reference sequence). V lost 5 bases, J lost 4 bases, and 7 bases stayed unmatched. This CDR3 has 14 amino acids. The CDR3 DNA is TGTGCCAGCAGCCGTGGACAGGAAAGCTATGGCTACACCTTC. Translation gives CASSRGQESYGYTF. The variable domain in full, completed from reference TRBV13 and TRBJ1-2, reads AAGVIQSPRHLIKEKRETATLKCYPIPRHDTVYWYQQGPGQDPQFLISFYEKMQSDKGSIPDRFSAQQFSDYHSELNMSSLELGDSALYFCASSRGQESYGYTFGSGTRLTVV.

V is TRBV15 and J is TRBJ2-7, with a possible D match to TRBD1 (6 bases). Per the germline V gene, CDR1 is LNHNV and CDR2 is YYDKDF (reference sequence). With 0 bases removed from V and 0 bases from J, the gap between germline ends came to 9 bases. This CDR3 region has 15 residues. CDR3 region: CATSREGASSYEQYF. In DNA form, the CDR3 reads TGTGCCACCAGCAGAGAGGGGGCTTCCTCCTACGAGCAGTACTTC.

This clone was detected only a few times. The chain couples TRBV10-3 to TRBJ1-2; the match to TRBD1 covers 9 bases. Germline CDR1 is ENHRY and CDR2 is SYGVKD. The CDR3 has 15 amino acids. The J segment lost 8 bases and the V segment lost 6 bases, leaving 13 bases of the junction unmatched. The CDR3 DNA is TGTGCCATCAGGCGGACAGGGGAAGTTTTAGAGGGCTACACCTTC. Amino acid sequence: CAIRRTGEVLEGYTF.

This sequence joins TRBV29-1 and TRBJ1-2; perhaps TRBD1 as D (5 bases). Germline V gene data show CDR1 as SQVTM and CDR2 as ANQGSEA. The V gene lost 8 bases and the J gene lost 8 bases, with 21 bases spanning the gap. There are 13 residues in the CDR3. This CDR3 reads CSRGSGRGEGYTF. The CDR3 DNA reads TGCAGCCGCGGGTCAGGGCGCGGGGAAGGCTACACCTTC.

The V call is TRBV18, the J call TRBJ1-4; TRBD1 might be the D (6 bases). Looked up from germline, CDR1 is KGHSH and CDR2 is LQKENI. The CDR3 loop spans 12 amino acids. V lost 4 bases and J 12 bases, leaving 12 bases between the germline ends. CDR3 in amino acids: CASSRAPGELFF. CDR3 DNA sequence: TGTGCCAGCTCACGGGCACCAGGGGAACTGTTTTTT.

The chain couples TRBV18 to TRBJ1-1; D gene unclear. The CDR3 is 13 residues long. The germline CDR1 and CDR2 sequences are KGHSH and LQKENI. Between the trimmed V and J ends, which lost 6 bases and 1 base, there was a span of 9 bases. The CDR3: CASSLQKNTEAFF. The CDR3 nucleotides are TGTGCCAGCTCCCTCCAGAAGAACACTGAAGCTTTCTTT.

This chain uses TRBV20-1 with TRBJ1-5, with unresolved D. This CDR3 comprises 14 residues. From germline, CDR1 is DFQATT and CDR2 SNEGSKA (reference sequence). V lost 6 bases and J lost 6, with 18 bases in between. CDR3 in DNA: TGCAGTGCGAGTCGAGGCCCGCAAGGTCAGCCCCAGCATTTT. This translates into CSASRGPQGQPQHF.